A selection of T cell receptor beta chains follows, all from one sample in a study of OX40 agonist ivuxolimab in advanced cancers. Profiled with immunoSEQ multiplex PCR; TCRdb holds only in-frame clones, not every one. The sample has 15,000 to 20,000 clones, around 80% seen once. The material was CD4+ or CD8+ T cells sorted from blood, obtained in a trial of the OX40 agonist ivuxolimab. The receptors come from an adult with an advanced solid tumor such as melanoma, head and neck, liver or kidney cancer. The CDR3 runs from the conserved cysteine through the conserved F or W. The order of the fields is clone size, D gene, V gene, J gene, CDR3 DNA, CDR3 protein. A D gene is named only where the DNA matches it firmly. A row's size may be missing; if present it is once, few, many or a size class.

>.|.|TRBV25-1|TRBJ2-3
TGTGCCAGCAGTGAAATGAGCACAGATACGCAGTATTTT
CASSEMSTDTQYF
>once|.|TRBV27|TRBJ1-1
TGTGCCAGCAGTTACCCAGGGGCGATAACTGAAGCTTTCTTT
CASSYPGAITEAFF
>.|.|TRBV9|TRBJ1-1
TGTGCCAGCAGCGCCGGGCCGATGTATGAAGCTTTCTTT
CASSAGPMYEAFF
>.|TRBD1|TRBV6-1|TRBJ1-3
TGTGCCAGCATTGACGTGAATTGGACAGGGTCTGGACACACCATATATTTT
CASIDVNWTGSGHTIYF
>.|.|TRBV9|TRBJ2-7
TGTGCCAGCAGCGTACAGGCTTCCGTCGGAACCTACGAGCAGTACTTC
CASSVQASVGTYEQYF
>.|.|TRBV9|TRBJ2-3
TGTGCCAGCAGCGGATTCTTAGGGGGGGACACAGATACGCAGTATTTT
CASSGFLGGDTDTQYF
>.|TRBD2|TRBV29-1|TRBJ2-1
TGCAGCGTTGAAGGGGTTGTTAGCGGGAGGAACAATGAGCAGTTCTTC
CSVEGVVSGRNNEQFF
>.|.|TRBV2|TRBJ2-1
TGTGCCAGCTTACTAATCTATGAGCAGTTCTTC
CASLLIYEQFF
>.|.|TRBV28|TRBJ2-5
TGTGCCAGCAGTTTCCTCAAGTTTCGGGGGGAGACCCAGTACTTC
CASSFLKFRGETQYF
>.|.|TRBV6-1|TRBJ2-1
TGTGCCACCAAACCCGGAGGCGACCACAATGAGCAGTTCTTC
CATKPGGDHNEQFF
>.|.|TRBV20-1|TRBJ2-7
TGCAGTGCTAGAGATACCCACGAGCAGTACTTC
CSARDTHEQYF
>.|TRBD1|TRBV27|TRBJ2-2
TGTGCCAGCACCTCCGGGACAGGGGCCGGGGAGCTGTTTTTT
CASTSGTGAGELFF
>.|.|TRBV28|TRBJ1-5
TGTGCCAGTTCCTCCCTTACAGGTAGCAATCAGCCCCAGCATTTT
CASSSLTGSNQPQHF